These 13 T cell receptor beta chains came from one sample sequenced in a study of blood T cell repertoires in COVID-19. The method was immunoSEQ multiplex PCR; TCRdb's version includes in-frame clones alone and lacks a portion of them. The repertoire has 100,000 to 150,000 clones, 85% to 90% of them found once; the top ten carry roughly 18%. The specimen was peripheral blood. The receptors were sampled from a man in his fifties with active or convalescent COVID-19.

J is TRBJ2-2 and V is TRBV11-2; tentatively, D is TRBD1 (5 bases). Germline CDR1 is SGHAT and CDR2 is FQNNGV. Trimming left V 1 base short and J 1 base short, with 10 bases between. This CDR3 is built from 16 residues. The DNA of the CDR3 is TGTGCCAGCAGCTTAGCCCCAGGACAGAACACCGGGGAGCTGTTTTTT. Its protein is CASSLAPGQNTGELFF. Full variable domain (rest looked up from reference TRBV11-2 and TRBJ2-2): EAGVAQSPRYKIIEKRQSVAFWCNPISGHATLYWYQQILGQGPKLLIQFQNNGVVDDSQLPKDRFSAERLKGVDSTLKIQPAKLEDSAVYLCASSLAPGQNTGELFFGEGSRLTVL.

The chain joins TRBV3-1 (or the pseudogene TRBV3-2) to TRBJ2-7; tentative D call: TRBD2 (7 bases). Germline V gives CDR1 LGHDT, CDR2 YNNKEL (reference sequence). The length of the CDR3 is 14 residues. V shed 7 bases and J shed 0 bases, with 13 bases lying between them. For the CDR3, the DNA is TGTGCCAGCACCCGAGGGGGGGACTCCTACGAGCAGTACTTC. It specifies CASTRGGDSYEQYF.

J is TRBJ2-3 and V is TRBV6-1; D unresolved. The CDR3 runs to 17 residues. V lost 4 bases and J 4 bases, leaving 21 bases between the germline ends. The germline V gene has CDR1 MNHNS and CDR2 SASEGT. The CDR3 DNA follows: TGTGCCAGCAGTGCGTTTTTGTCTAGGCTCGTAGCAGATACGCAGTATTTT. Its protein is CASSAFLSRLVADTQYF.

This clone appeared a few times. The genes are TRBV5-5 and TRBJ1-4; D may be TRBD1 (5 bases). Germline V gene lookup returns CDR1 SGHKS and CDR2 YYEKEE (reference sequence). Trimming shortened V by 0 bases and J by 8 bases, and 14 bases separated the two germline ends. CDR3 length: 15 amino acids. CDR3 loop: CASSLEGQGREKLFF. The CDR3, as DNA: TGTGCCAGCAGCTTGGAAGGGCAGGGTAGGGAAAAACTGTTTTTT.

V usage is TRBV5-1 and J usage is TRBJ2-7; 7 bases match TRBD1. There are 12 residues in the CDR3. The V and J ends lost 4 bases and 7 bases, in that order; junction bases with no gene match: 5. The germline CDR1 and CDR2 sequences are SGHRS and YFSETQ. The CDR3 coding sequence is TGCGCCAGCAGCGAGGACAGGATGGAGCAGTACTTC. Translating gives CASSEDRMEQYF.

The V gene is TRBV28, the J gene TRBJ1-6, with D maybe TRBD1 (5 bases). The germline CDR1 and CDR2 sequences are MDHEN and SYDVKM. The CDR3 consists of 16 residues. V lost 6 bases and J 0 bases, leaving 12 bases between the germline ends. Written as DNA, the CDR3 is TGTGCCAGCAGAAAACGGGGGGACTCCTATAATTCACCCCTCCACTTT. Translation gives CASRKRGDSYNSPLHF.

The CDR3 sequence: CGNRGTRGWNEQFF. In DNA form, the CDR3 reads TGTGGAAACAGGGGCACGAGGGGTTGGAATGAGCAGTTCTTC. This rearrangement joins TRBV9 to TRBJ2-1; 7 nucleotides line up with TRBD1. Germline V gene data show CDR1 as SGDLS and CDR2 as YYNGEE. The CDR3 is 14 amino acids.

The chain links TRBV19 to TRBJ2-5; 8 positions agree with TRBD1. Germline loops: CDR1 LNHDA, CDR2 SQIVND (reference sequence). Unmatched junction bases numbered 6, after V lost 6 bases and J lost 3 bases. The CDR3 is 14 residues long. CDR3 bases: TGTGCCAGTAGCCTTGGGACAGGTGAAGAGACCCAGTACTTC. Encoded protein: CASSLGTGEETQYF. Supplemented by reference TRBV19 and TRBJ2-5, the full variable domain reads DGGITQSPKYLFRKEGQNVTLSCEQNLNHDAMYWYRQDPGQGLRLIYYSQIVNDFQKGDIAEGYSVSREKKESFPLTVTSAQKNPTAFYLCASSLGTGEETQYFGPGTRLLVL.

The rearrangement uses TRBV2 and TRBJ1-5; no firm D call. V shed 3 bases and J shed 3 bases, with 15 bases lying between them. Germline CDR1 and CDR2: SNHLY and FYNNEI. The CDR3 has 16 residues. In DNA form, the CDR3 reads TGTGCCAGCAGTGAGGAACCGGGAAGTTTCAATCAGCCCCAGCATTTT. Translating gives CASSEEPGSFNQPQHF.

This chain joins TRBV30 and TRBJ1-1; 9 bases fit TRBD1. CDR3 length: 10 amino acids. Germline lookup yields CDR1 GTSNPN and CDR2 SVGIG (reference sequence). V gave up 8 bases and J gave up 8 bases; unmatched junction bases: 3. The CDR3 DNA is TGTGCCGGTGACAGGGGGGAAGCTTTCTTT. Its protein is CAGDRGEAFF. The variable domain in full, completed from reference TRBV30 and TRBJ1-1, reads SQTIHQWPATLVQPVGSPLSLECTVEGTSNPNLYWYRQAAGRGLQLLFYSVGIGQISSEVPQNLSASRPQDRQFILSSKKLLLSDSGFYLCAGDRGEAFFGQGTRLTVV.

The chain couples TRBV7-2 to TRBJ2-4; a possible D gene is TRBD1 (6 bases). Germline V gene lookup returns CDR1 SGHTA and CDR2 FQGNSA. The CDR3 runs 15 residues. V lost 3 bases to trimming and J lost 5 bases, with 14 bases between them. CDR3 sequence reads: CASSFQGRAENIQYF. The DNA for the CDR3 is TGTGCCAGCAGCTTCCAGGGGCGTGCGGAAAACATTCAGTACTTC.

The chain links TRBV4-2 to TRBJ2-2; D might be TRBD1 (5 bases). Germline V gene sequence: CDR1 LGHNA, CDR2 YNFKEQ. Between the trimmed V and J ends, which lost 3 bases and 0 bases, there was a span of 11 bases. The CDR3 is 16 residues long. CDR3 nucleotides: TGTGCCAGCAGCCATCCTACAGGCTCGAACACCGGGGAGCTGTTTTTT. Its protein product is CASSHPTGSNTGELFF.

CDR3 bases: TGCGCCAGCAGCGTGGACGGAGCCTACGAGCAGTACTTC. Encoded protein: CASSVDGAYEQYF. The V gene is TRBV5-1, the J gene TRBJ2-7; D unclear. The CDR3 covers 13 residues. Germline V gives CDR1 SGHRS, CDR2 YFSETQ. V lost 4 bases, J lost 2 bases, and 10 bases lay in between.